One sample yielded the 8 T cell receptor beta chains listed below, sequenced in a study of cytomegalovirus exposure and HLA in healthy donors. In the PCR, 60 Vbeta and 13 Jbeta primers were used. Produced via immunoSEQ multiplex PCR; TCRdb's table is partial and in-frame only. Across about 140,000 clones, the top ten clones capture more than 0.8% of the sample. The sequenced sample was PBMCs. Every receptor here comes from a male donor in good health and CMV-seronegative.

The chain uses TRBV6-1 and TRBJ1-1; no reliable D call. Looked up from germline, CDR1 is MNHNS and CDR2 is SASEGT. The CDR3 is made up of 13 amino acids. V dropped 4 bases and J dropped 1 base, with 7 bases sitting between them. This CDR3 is CASSGASNTEAFF. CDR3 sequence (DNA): TGTGCCAGCAGTGGGGCGTCGAACACTGAAGCTTTCTTT.

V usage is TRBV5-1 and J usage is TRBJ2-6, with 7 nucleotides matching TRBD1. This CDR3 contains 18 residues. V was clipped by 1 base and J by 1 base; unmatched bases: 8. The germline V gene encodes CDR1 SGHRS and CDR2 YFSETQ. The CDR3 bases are TGCGCCAGCAGCTTGAAGGGGGCCCTGGGGTCTGGGGCCAACGTCCTGACTTTC. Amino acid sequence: CASSLKGALGSGANVLTF.

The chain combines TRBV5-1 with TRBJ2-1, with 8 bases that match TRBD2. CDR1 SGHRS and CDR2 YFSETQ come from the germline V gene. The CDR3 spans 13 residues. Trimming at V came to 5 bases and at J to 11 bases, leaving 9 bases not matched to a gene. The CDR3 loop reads CASRLERGTKQFF. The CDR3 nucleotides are TGCGCCAGCAGACTCGAGCGGGGGACAAAGCAGTTCTTC.

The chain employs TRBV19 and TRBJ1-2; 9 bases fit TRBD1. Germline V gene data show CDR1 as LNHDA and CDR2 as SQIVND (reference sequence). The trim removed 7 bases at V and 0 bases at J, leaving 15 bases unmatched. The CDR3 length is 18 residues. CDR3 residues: CASTGSRDRAPTNYGYTF. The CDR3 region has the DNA TGTGCCAGTACAGGTTCCCGGGACAGGGCGCCCACTAACTATGGCTACACCTTC.

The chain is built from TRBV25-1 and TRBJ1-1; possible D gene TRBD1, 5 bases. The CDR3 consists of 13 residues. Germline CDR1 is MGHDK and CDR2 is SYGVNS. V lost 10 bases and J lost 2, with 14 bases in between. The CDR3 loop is CATNGGSNTEAFF. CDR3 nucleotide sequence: TGTGCCACAAATGGGGGGAGTAACACTGAAGCTTTCTTT.

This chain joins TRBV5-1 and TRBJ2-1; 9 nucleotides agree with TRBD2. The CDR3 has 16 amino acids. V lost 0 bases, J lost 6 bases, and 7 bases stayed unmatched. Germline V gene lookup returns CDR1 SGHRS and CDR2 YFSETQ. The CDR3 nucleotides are TGCGCCAGCAGCTTGGCCGAGCTAGCGGGACGCAATGAGCAGTTCTTC. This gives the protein CASSLAELAGRNEQFF.

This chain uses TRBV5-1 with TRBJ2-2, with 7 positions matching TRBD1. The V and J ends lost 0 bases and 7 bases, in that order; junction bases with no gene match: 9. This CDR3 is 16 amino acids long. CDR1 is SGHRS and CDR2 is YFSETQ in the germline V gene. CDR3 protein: CASSLEGRGNGGELFF. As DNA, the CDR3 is TGCGCCAGCAGCTTGGAAGGCAGGGGGAACGGCGGGGAGCTGTTTTTT.

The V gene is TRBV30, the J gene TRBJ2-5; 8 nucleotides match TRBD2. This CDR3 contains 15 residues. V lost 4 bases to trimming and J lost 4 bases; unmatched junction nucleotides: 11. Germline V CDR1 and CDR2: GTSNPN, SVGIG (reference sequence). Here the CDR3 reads CAWKPPGLGSETQYF. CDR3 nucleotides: TGTGCCTGGAAACCGCCGGGACTAGGATCAGAGACCCAGTACTTC.